Following are 10 T cell receptor beta chains from one sample sequenced in a study of blood T cells in healthy people across ages. Together with a sample-barcoded 5' primer, a J-beta primer mix was included in a second PCR lasting roughly 6 to 12 cycles. Via MiXCR, TCRdb re-called the 5' RACE reads, giving one row per CDR3 protein. This table holds 700,000 or so distinct CDR3 sequences, 22% found once. Sequencing input: blood. The receptor source for this set is a man between 65 and 85 years old in good health.

This clonotype came up many times. This rearrangement joins TRBV12-3 or TRBV12-4 to TRBJ1-2; D call uncertain. The CDR3 runs 13 residues. V gave up 3 bases and J gave up 7 bases, with 12 bases separating them. In DNA, the CDR3 is TGTGCCAGCAGTTTCGGACCAGGTGGTGGCTACACCTTC. Protein product: CASSFGPGGGYTF.

This rearrangement joins TRBV3-1 to TRBJ2-3; D is perhaps TRBD2 (6 bases). The CDR3 covers 15 residues. Per the germline V gene, CDR1 is LGHDT and CDR2 is YNNKEL (reference sequence). Trimming stripped 1 base from V and 5 bases from J, with 13 bases between. Here the CDR3 DNA reads TGTGCCAGCAGCCAAGTAATACTAGCAGGAGATACGCAGTATTTT. Its translation is CASSQVILAGDTQYF.

CDR3 residues: CASSGRSSGSPYNEQFF. In DNA, the CDR3 is TGTGCCAGCAGCGGGCGGTCTAGCGGGAGCCCCTACAATGAGCAGTTCTTC. This chain connects TRBV7-6 to TRBJ2-1; TRBD2 agrees at 10 bases. CDR3 length: 17 amino acids. CDR1 is SGHVS and CDR2 is FNYEAQ in the germline V gene. Trimming took 5 bases from V and 2 from J; bases not matched to a gene: 9.

In regard to this clonotype: An end of the junction differs from the germline gene, which may be a read error. The rearrangement joins TRBV7-3 to TRBJ2-7, with D unclear. The better agreement between TRBJ2-1 and the DNA end casts doubt on the J call. CDR1 and CDR2 (germline): SGHTA, FQGTGA. There are 13 residues in the CDR3. CDR3 residues: CVSSLRTADEQFF. CDR3 bases: TGTGTCAGCAGCTTAAGGACGGCGGATGAGCAGTTCTTC.

Details on this clonotype: Since a much larger clone is just one base distant, this may be a read error. This chain links TRBV29-1 with TRBJ2-1; tentative D call: TRBD2 (5 bases). There are 12 residues in the CDR3. Germline V gene sequence: CDR1 SQVTM, CDR2 ANQGSEA. The CDR3 region has the DNA TGCAGCGTCCCAGGTGGCGTACGAGGGCAGTCCTTC. It yields the protein CSVPGGVRGQSF.

This clonotype was counted between two and nine times. The J gene is TRBJ2-1, the V gene TRBV2; D may be TRBD1 or TRBD2 (5 bases each). The J call could be wrong; TRBJ2-5 is a better fit for the DNA end. Germline V gene sequence: CDR1 SNHLY, CDR2 FYNNEI. The CDR3 is 13 amino acids. The CDR3 here is CASRLGRQETQYF. The DNA of the CDR3 is TGTGCCAGCAGATTGGGACGACAAGAGACCCAGTACTTC.

V and J are TRBV11-1 and TRBJ2-1; D perhaps matches TRBD2 (6 bases). Germline CDR1 SGHAT, CDR2 FQDESV (reference sequence). The CDR3 is 17 residues long. V was cut by 5 bases and J by 0 bases, with 17 bases left in between. The CDR3 DNA sequence: TGTGCCAGCAGCCCCAGGGACTTGGGAACCTCCTACAATGAGCAGTTCTTC. It encodes CASSPRDLGTSYNEQFF.

The chain uses TRBV25-1 and TRBJ1-2, with D unresolved. V was cut by 9 bases and J by 7 bases, with 12 bases left in between. The germline V gene encodes CDR1 MGHDK and CDR2 SYGVNS. This CDR3 comprises 11 residues. DNA of the CDR3: TGTGCCAGTAATCAAGGGTTTGGCTACACCTTC. As protein: CASNQGFGYTF.

The chain combines TRBV7-2 with TRBJ2-3, with TRBD2 identical over 8 bases. The trim removed 5 bases at V and 10 bases at J, leaving 5 bases unmatched. CDR3 length equals 12 residues. From germline, CDR1 is SGHTA and CDR2 FQGNSA. CDR3 coding DNA: TGTGCCAGCAGCCAAGGGACTAGGGCGCAGTATTTT. Translation gives CASSQGTRAQYF.

This clonotype has more than one count but fewer than ten. The chain combines TRBV28 with TRBJ2-3; tentatively, D is TRBD1 (6 bases). Trimming took off 5 bases at V and 5 bases at J, with 20 bases between the two ends. Germline values: CDR1 MDHEN, CDR2 SYDVKM. This CDR3 has 16 amino acids. The CDR3 reads CASSPPSGTPGDTQYF. The CDR3 DNA is TGTGCCAGCAGTCCCCCCTCCGGGACACCCGGAGATACGCAGTATTTT.